One and the same sample provided the 10 T cell receptor beta chains below, sequenced in a study of cytomegalovirus exposure and HLA in healthy donors (dated by TCRdb to about 2017). Preparation of the library involved the immunoSEQ multiplex PCR assay. For the multiplex PCR, a mixture combining 60 forward primers for TCR Vbeta segments and 13 reverse primers for TCR Jbeta segments was used. As stored in TCRdb, this immuneACCESS dataset retains in-frame rearrangements with V and J assigned. A fraction of the clones does not appear; measured against another copy, unresolved V genes explain less than half of the discrepancy, and the remainder lacks a known reason. The sample table contains about 140,000 clones; only one count was recorded for about 73% of them. 2% to 2.5% of the sample comes from the top ten. The sample comprised PBMCs. The receptors shown here come from a woman between 55 and 75 years old in good health and CMV-seropositive.

V gene TRBV5-1 combines with J gene TRBJ2-3, with D uncertain. Germline V lookup: CDR1 SGHRS, CDR2 YFSETQ. The CDR3 is 13 residues long. The V and J ends lost 0 bases and 6 bases respectively, with 8 bases between them. CDR3: CASSLGLEDTQYF. The CDR3, as DNA: TGCGCCAGCAGCTTGGGCCTGGAGGATACGCAGTATTTT. Combining the CDR3 with reference TRBV5-1 and TRBJ2-3 gives the whole variable domain KAGVTQTPRYLIKTRGQQVTLSCSPISGHRSVSWYQQTPGQGLQFLFEYFSETQRNKGNFPGRFSGRQFSNSRSEMNVSTLELGDSALYLCASSLGLEDTQYFGPGTRLTVL.

The CDR3 DNA follows: TGTGCCAGCAGTGTCGTACACCAACCTGGAAACACCATATATTTT. This encodes CASSVVHQPGNTIYF. This sequence joins TRBV2 and TRBJ1-3; D unresolved. This CDR3 comprises 15 residues. V was shortened by 4 bases and J by 2 bases, with 12 bases between the two germline ends. The germline V gene encodes CDR1 SNHLY and CDR2 FYNNEI.

The V and J genes are TRBV29-1 and TRBJ1-4; 8 bases are shared with TRBD1. Germline CDR1 SQVTM, CDR2 ANQGSEA. CDR3 length equals 15 residues. V was clipped by 6 bases and J by 4 bases; unmatched bases: 10. CDR3 residues: CSVLTAGGLNEKLFF. The CDR3 nucleotides are TGCAGCGTCCTAACCGCAGGGGGCCTTAATGAAAAACTGTTTTTT.

V and J are TRBV19 and TRBJ2-1; D gene ambiguous. V dropped 5 bases and J dropped 3 bases, with 14 bases sitting between them. CDR3 size: 15 residues. Per the germline V gene, CDR1 is LNHDA and CDR2 is SQIVND (reference sequence). DNA of the CDR3: TGTGCCAGTAGTCCCCGACCCTCGGGCTACAATGAGCAGTTCTTC. Translated, it gives CASSPRPSGYNEQFF.

Concerning this clone: One end of the junction is discordant with germline, which a read error may explain. This sequence joins TRBV6-6 and TRBJ2-1; 7 bases fit TRBD2. The germline CDR1 and CDR2 sequences are MNHNY and SVGAGI (reference sequence). CDR3 length: 16 amino acids. The CDR3 nucleotides are TGTGCCAGCACCACCGGGCCTAGCGGCTCCCACAATGAGCAGTTCTTC. Its translation is CASTTGPSGSHNEQFF.

V and J are TRBV5-3 and TRBJ2-7, with TRBD2 matching 7 bases. TRBV5-3 is placed among ORFs of uncertain function. The CDR3 runs 15 residues. V was pared by 2 bases and J by 5 bases, with 10 bases of the junction left unmatched. The CDR3 bases are TGTGCCAGAAGCTTCTCTAGCGGAGATGAGAACGAGCAGTACTTC. Translation gives CARSFSSGDENEQYF.

This chain links TRBV7-9 with TRBJ1-5; the match to TRBD1 covers 7 bases. V lost 1 base to trimming and J lost 3 bases; unmatched junction nucleotides: 3. This CDR3 comprises 15 residues. Germline lookup yields CDR1 SEHNR and CDR2 FQNEAQ (reference sequence). The chain's CDR3 is CASSLEGTANQPQHF. The CDR3 coding sequence is TGTGCCAGCAGCTTAGAAGGGACAGCCAATCAGCCCCAGCATTTT.

V gene TRBV5-8 combines with J gene TRBJ2-7; TRBD2 might be the D (6 bases). The CDR3 sequence is 12 residues long. CDR1 is SGHTS and CDR2 is YDEGEE in the germline V gene. V lost 4 bases and J 7 bases, leaving 12 bases between the germline ends. The CDR3 bases are TGTGCCAGCAGCCGGGGACTGGTGGAGCAGTACTTC. Amino acid sequence: CASSRGLVEQYF.

The DNA of the CDR3 is TGCGCCAGCAAAGGCCAAGCGGGAGAGAGTCTCTCCTACAATGAGCAGTTCTTC. The encoded protein is CASKGQAGESLSYNEQFF. This rearrangement joins TRBV4-1 to TRBJ2-1; 8 bases are shared with TRBD2. CDR3 length: 18 amino acids. From germline, CDR1 is MGHRA and CDR2 YSYEKL. V shed 7 bases, J shed 0 bases, and the junction held 14 bases outside the gene matches.

The chain combines TRBV7-9 with TRBJ1-1; D gene unclear. V was cut by 1 base and J by 2 bases, with 8 bases left in between. CDR3 length: 14 residues. From germline, CDR1 is SEHNR and CDR2 FQNEAQ (reference sequence). The CDR3 DNA reads TGTGCCAGCAGCTTAGTGCCCAGAAACACTGAAGCTTTCTTT. Encoded protein: CASSLVPRNTEAFF.